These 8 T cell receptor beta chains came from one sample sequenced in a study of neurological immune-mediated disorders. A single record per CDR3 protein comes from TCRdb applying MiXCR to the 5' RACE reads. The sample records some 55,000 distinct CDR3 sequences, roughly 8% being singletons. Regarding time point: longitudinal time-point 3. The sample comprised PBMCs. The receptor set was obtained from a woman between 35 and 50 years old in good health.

The CDR3 is CASSTFDNTEAFF. The DNA of the CDR3 is TGTGCCAGCTCCACCTTCGACAACACTGAAGCTTTCTTT. The chain has TRBV6-5 and TRBJ1-1; D remains unclear. Germline V gene lookup returns CDR1 MNHEY and CDR2 SVGAGI. V was pared by 8 bases and J by 2 bases, with 12 bases between. The CDR3 extends over 13 amino acids.

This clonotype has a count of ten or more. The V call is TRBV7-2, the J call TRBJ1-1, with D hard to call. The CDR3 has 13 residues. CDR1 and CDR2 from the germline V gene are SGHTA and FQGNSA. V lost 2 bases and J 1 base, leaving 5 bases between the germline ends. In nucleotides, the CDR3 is TGTGCCAGCAGCTTATTCGGGAACACTGAAGCTTTCTTT. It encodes CASSLFGNTEAFF.

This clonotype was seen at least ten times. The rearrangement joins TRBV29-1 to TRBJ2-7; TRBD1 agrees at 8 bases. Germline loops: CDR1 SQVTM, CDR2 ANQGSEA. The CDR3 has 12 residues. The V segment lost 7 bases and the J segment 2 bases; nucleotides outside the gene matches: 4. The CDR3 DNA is TGCAGCGCAGGGGGCCACCCCTACGAGCAGTACTTC. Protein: CSAGGHPYEQYF.

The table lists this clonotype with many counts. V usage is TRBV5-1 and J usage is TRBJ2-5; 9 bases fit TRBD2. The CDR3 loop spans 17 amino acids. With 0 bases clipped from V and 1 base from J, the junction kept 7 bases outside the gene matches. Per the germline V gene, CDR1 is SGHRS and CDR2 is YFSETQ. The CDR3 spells CASSLALTSGSQETQYF. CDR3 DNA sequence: TGCGCCAGCAGCTTGGCTTTGACTAGCGGTAGCCAAGAGACCCAGTACTTC.

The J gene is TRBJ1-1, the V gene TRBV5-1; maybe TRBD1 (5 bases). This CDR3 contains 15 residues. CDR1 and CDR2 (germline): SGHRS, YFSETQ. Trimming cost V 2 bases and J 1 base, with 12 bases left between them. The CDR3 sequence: CASSFLAGRNTEAFF. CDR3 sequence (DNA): TGCGCCAGCAGCTTTCTGGCAGGGCGGAACACTGAAGCTTTCTTT.

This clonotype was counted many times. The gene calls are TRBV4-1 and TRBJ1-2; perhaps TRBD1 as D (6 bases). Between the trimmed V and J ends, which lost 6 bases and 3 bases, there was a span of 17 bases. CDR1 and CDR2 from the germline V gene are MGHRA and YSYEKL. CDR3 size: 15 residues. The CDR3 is CASRSTQGIDYGYTF. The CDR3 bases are TGCGCCAGCAGGAGTACACAGGGTATCGACTATGGCTACACCTTC.

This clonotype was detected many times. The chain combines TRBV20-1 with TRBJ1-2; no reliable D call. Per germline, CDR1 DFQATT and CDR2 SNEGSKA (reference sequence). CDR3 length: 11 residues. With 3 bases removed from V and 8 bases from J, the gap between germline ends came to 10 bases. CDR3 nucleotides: TGCAGTGCTAGTCGATCGGGAGGCTACACCTTC. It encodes CSASRSGGYTF.

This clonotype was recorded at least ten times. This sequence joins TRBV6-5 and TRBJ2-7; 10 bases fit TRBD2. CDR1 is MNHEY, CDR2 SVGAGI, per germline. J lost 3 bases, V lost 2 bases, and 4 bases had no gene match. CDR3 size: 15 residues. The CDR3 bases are TGTGCCAGCAGTTACGGACTAGCGGAGAACTACGAGCAGTACTTC. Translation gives CASSYGLAENYEQYF.